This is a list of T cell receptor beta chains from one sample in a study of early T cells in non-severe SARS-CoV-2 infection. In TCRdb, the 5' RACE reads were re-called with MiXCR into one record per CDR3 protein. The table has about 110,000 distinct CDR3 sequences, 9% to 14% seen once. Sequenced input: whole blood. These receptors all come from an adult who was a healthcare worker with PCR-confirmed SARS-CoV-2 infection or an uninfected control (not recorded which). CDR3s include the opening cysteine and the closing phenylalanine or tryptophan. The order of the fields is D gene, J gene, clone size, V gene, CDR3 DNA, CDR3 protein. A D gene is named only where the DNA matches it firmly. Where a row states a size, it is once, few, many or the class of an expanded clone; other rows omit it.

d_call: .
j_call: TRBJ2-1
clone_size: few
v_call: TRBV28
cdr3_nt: TGTGCCAGCACCCTTTCGGGGATCTACAATGAGCAGTTCTTC
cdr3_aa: CASTLSGIYNEQFF

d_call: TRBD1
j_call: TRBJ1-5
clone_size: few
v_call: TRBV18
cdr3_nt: TGTGCCAGCCACAGGACAGGGTCCAATCAGCCCCAGCATTTT
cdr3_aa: CASHRTGSNQPQHF

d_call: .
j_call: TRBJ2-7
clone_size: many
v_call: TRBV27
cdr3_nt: TGTGCCAGCAGTTTTGCAGGAGGGGGTGAGCAGTACTTC
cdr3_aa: CASSFAGGGEQYF

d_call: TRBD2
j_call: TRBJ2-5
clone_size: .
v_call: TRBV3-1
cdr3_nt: TGTGCCAGCAGGGTAGCGGGAACGGAGACCCAGTACTTC
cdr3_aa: CASRVAGTETQYF

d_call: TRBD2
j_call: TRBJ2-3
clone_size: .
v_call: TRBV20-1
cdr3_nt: TGCAGTGCTAGCTCCCGGGAGCGGGGTTCAGATACGCAGTATTTT
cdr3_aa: CSASSRERGSDTQYF

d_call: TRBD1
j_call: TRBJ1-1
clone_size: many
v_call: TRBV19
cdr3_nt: TGTGCCAGCAACCGGGACAGGGGGCCCACTGAAGCTTTCTTT
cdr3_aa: CASNRDRGPTEAFF

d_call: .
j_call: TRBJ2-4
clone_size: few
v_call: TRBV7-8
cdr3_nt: TGTGCCAGCAGCTTAGGTCGGGCAGGGCCACTAGCCAAAAACATTCAGTACTTC
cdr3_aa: CASSLGRAGPLAKNIQYF

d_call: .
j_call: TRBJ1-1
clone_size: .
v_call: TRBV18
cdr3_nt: TGTGCCAGCTCACCACCGAAGAGCGGGGGGTACACTGAAGCTTTCTTT
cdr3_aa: CASSPPKSGGYTEAFF

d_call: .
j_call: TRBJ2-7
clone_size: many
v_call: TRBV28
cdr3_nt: TGTGCCAGCAGCCCTGACTCCTACCAGCAGTACTTC
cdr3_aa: CASSPDSYQQYF

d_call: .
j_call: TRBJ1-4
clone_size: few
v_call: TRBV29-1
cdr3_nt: TGCAGCGTTGGGATGAGGGTTGGCGAAAAACTGTTTTTT
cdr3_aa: CSVGMRVGEKLFF

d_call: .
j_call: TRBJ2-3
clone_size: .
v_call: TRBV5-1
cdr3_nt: TGCGCCAGCAGCCCGCGGGGTTTAGCACGAAACACAGATACGCAGTATTTT
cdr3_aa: CASSPRGLARNTDTQYF